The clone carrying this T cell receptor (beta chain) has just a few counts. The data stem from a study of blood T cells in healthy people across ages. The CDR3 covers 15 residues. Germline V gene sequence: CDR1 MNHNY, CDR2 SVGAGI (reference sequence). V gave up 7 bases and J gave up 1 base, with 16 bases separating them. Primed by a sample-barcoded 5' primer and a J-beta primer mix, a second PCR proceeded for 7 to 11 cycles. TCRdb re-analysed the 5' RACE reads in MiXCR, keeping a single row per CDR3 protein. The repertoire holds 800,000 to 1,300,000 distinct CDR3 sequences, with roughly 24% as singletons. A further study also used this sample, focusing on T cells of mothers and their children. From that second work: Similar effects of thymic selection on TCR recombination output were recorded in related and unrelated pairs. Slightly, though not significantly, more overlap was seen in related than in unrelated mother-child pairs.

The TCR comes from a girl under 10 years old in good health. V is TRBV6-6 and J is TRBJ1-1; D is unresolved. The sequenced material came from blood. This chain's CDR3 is CASTPTGLENTEAFF. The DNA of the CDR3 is TGTGCCAGCACCCCCACCGGGCTCGAGAACACTGAAGCTTTCTTT.